The 21 T cell receptor beta chains presented below share a single source sample, sequenced in a study of blood T cell repertoires in COVID-19. TCRdb's copy holds only in-frame clones and misses some; the assay was immunoSEQ multiplex PCR. The sample carries over 150,000 clones, roughly 80% recorded once. Source material: peripheral blood. The receptors derive from a woman in her sixties or seventies with COVID-19, enrolled during active disease.

Only one count was recorded for this clone. This chain joins TRBV27 and TRBJ1-2; 9 bases agree with TRBD1. Looked up from germline, CDR1 is MNHEY and CDR2 is SMNVEV (reference sequence). CDR3 size: 15 residues. V trimming: 5 bases; J trimming: 8 bases; junction bases outside the gene matches: 12. CDR3: CASSAPSRDREGYTF. The CDR3 DNA reads TGTGCCAGCAGTGCTCCCTCTCGGGACAGGGAGGGCTACACCTTC.

The CDR3 DNA is TGTGCCAGCAGCACAGGACTAGCGGGACGTCAAACCTACGAGCAGTACTTC. The encoded protein is CASSTGLAGRQTYEQYF. The chain is built from TRBV5-4 and TRBJ2-7; 12 bases are shared with TRBD2. Trimming took 4 bases from V and 2 from J; bases not matched to a gene: 10. There are 17 residues in the CDR3. CDR1 is SGHNT and CDR2 is YYREEE in the germline V gene (reference sequence). The whole variable domain, remainder taken from reference TRBV5-4 and TRBJ2-7, is ETGVTQSPTHLIKTRGQQVTLRCSSQSGHNTVSWYQQALGQGPQFIFQYYREEENGRGNFPPRFSGLQFPNYSSELNVNALELDDSALYLCASSTGLAGRQTYEQYFGPGTRLTVT.

The rearrangement joins TRBV7-2 to TRBJ1-3, with D uncertain. The CDR3 extends over 13 amino acids. The V gene's germline CDR1 is SGHTA and CDR2 FQGNSA. Trimming cost V 4 bases and J 4 bases, with 8 bases left between them. The CDR3 protein is CASSSNSGNTIYF. The CDR3 DNA is TGTGCCAGCAGCTCAAATTCAGGAAACACCATATATTTT.

CDR3 residues: CASSELGAPNYGYTF. Written as DNA, the CDR3 is TGTGCCAGCAGTGAGTTGGGGGCCCCGAACTATGGCTACACCTTC. The chain combines TRBV2 with TRBJ1-2; D perhaps matches TRBD1 (6 bases). The germline V and J ends were trimmed by 3 bases and 2 bases, with 13 bases remaining between them. The germline CDR1 and CDR2 sequences are SNHLY and FYNNEI. This CDR3 contains 15 residues. Full variable domain (rest looked up from reference TRBV2 and TRBJ1-2): EPEVTQTPSHQVTQMGQEVILRCVPISNHLYFYWYRQILGQKVEFLVSFYNNEISEKSEIFDDQFSVERPDGSNFTLKIRSTKLEDSAMYFCASSELGAPNYGYTFGSGTRLTVV.

This clone has just one count. This chain joins TRBV9 and TRBJ1-1; D remains ambiguous. Germline values: CDR1 SGDLS, CDR2 YYNGEE. The V gene lost 3 bases and the J gene lost 3 bases, with 9 bases spanning the gap. This CDR3 has 13 amino acids. The CDR3 loop reads CASSDLAYTEAFF. The CDR3 DNA sequence: TGTGCCAGCAGCGATTTGGCCTACACTGAAGCTTTCTTT.

This clone was observed a handful of times. The rearrangement joins TRBV6-5 to TRBJ2-1, with TRBD2 matching over 13 bases. Germline values: CDR1 MNHEY, CDR2 SVGAGI. The ends lost 5 bases at V and 6 bases at J; junction bases unmatched: 4. The CDR3 consists of 15 residues. The CDR3 spells CASSIGLAGVNEQFF. In DNA, the CDR3 is TGTGCCAGCAGTATTGGACTAGCGGGAGTCAATGAGCAGTTCTTC.

J is TRBJ2-5 and V is TRBV21-1; TRBD1, the table's D call, lacks a check against the DNA. TRBV21-1 is tagged as a pseudogene. The CDR3 length is 13 residues. CDR3 DNA: TGTGCCACCCGCAGGGTTTCAGGGGAGACCCAGTACTTC. Its translation is CATRRVSGETQYF.

This clone has a handful of counts. J is TRBJ1-6 and V is TRBV28; 7 bases line up with TRBD1. Germline V CDR1 and CDR2: MDHEN, SYDVKM. Germline trimming cut 5 bases from V and 6 bases from J; bases unmatched to any gene: 7. This CDR3 is built from 15 residues. The CDR3 is CASSPPTGSNSPLHF. DNA for the CDR3: TGTGCCAGCAGTCCGCCGACAGGGAGTAATTCACCCCTCCACTTT.

The rearrangement uses TRBV30 and TRBJ1-2, with D uncertain. CDR1 is GTSNPN, CDR2 SVGIG, per germline (reference sequence). The CDR3 covers 15 residues. Trimming removed 0 bases at V and 0 bases at J, with 11 bases between. This chain's CDR3 is CAWSVRSGTNYGYTF. In nucleotides, the CDR3 is TGTGCCTGGAGTGTAAGGTCAGGAACTAACTATGGCTACACCTTC.

The chain recombines TRBV5-5 with TRBJ1-5; D is undetermined. The CDR3 runs to 13 residues. Per germline, CDR1 SGHKS and CDR2 YYEKEE (reference sequence). Trimming took 0 bases from V and 5 from J, leaving 6 bases between them. In DNA form, the CDR3 reads TGTGCCAGCAGCTTGGCTCCGGATCAGCCCCAGCATTTT. This encodes CASSLAPDQPQHF.

This chain uses TRBV7-9 with TRBJ1-2, with a possible D match to TRBD1 (6 bases). The CDR3 spans 15 residues. V was clipped by 3 bases and J by 0 bases, with 11 bases between them. Germline values: CDR1 SEHNR, CDR2 FQNEAQ (reference sequence). CDR3 region: CASSLGQAPNYGYTF. The CDR3 DNA follows: TGTGCCAGCAGCTTGGGACAAGCTCCTAACTATGGCTACACCTTC.

The chain is built from TRBV5-6 and TRBJ2-2; 7 nucleotides line up with TRBD1. J was trimmed by 7 bases and V by 5 bases; bases with no gene match: 5. Germline lookup yields CDR1 SGHDT and CDR2 YYEEEE. This CDR3 comprises 13 residues. CDR3 amino acids: CASSVQGSGELFF. For the CDR3, the DNA is TGTGCCAGCAGTGTACAGGGGAGCGGGGAGCTGTTTTTT.

The rearrangement joins TRBV3-1 (or the pseudogene TRBV3-2) to TRBJ2-1; 11 bases map to TRBD2. Trimming at V came to 3 bases and at J to 6 bases, leaving 16 bases not matched to a gene. CDR1 LGHDT and CDR2 YNNKEL come from the germline V gene (reference sequence). The CDR3 is 19 residues long. In nucleotides, the CDR3 is TGTGCCAGCAGCCAGTGGGGCGGAGCACTAGCGGGAGCTAGCAATGAGCAGTTCTTC. Translation gives CASSQWGGALAGASNEQFF.

The gene calls are TRBV21-1 and TRBJ1-1; TRBD1, the D gene given by the table, was not confirmed from the DNA. TRBV21-1 is termed a pseudogene. This CDR3 has 17 amino acids. This chain's CDR3 is CASSKAGTGITNTEAFF. The CDR3 region has the DNA TGTGCCAGCAGCAAAGCCGGGACAGGGATAACGAACACTGAAGCTTTCTTT.

This rearrangement joins TRBV5-8 to TRBJ2-3, with 8 bases matching TRBD2. The J segment lost 3 bases and the V segment lost 4 bases, leaving 16 bases of the junction unmatched. This CDR3 is built from 18 residues. Germline V gene sequence: CDR1 SGHTS, CDR2 YDEGEE. CDR3 bases: TGTGCCAGCAGCCCCGGGAGGGAGTCGGCACCTGAAACAGATACGCAGTATTTT. As protein: CASSPGRESAPETDTQYF.

This clone has just one count. The chain has TRBV6-2 or TRBV6-3 and TRBJ2-5; 9 nucleotides agree with TRBD1. The CDR3 loop spans 15 amino acids. The junction had 7 bases not matched to a gene; V was cut back by 3 bases and J by 5 bases. CDR1 and CDR2 (germline): MNHEY, SVGEGT. The CDR3 DNA sequence: TGTGCCAGCAGTTATGCACAGGGGGCATGGGAGACCCAGTACTTC. This codes for CASSYAQGAWETQYF.

The chain carries TRBV5-4 and TRBJ1-5, with TRBD1 matching 7 bases. Germline V gene sequence: CDR1 SGHNT, CDR2 YYREEE (reference sequence). Trimming removed 4 bases from V and 7 bases from J; junction bases left unmatched: 8. CDR3 length: 14 amino acids. In DNA form, the CDR3 reads TGTGCCAGCAGCATACAGGGGATGGAACAGCCCCAGCATTTT. This gives the protein CASSIQGMEQPQHF. Full variable domain (missing parts from reference TRBV5-4 and TRBJ1-5): ETGVTQSPTHLIKTRGQQVTLRCSSQSGHNTVSWYQQALGQGPQFIFQYYREEENGRGNFPPRFSGLQFPNYSSELNVNALELDDSALYLCASSIQGMEQPQHFGDGTRLSIL.

The rearrangement joins TRBV7-9 to TRBJ2-1; 7 bases are a match to TRBD1. Unmatched junction bases numbered 7, after V lost 2 bases and J lost 12 bases. Germline values: CDR1 SEHNR, CDR2 FQNEAQ (reference sequence). This CDR3 contains 13 residues. This chain's CDR3 is CASSLLVGGGQFF. The CDR3 DNA reads as TGTGCCAGCAGCTTATTGGTAGGGGGCGGGCAGTTCTTC.

The CDR3 DNA reads TGTGCCAGCAGCCTTACAGCCAGGGATTCACCCCTCCACTTT. The encoded protein is CASSLTARDSPLHF. The V call is TRBV27, the J call TRBJ1-6, with D perhaps matching TRBD1 (5 bases). The V end was cut by 6 bases, the J end by 8 bases, with 14 bases between. Germline V gene sequence: CDR1 MNHEY, CDR2 SMNVEV (reference sequence). The CDR3 totals 14 residues.

This rearrangement joins TRBV5-1 to TRBJ2-3; D might be TRBD1 (6 bases). CDR1 and CDR2 (germline): SGHRS, YFSETQ. V dropped 1 base and J dropped 1 base, with 13 bases sitting between them. This CDR3 region has 16 residues. Here the CDR3 DNA reads TGCGCCAGCAGCTTGTGGGGGCGGGCGGGCACAGATACGCAGTATTTT. Protein: CASSLWGRAGTDTQYF.

The rearrangement uses TRBV10-2 and TRBJ2-7; the match to TRBD2 covers 8 bases. The trim removed 4 bases at V and 5 bases at J, leaving 16 bases unmatched. Per germline, CDR1 WSHSY and CDR2 SAAADI. The CDR3 length is 17 residues. In DNA form, the CDR3 reads TGCGCCAGCAGTGTGCTTCCAGGAGAAGCGGGAGCCCACGAGCAGTACTTC. Its translation: CASSVLPGEAGAHEQYF.